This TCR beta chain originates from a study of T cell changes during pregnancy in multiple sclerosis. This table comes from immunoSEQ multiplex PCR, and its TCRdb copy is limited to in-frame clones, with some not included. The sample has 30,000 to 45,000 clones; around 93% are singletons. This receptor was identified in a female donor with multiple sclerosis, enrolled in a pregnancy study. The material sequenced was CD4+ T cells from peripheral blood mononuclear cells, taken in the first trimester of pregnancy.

For the CDR3, the DNA is TGTGCCAGCAGCCTGGTGGGACAGGCCGCTTCGAACACCGGGGAGCTGTTTTTT. Encoded protein: CASSLVGQAASNTGELFF. The chain is built from TRBV6-4 and TRBJ2-2; 8 bases are shared with TRBD1. The junction had 12 bases not matched to a gene; V was cut back by 6 bases and J by 0 bases. CDR1 and CDR2 from the germline V gene are MRHNA and SNTAGT. The CDR3 contains 18 residues.